A selection of T cell receptor beta chains follows, all from one sample in a study of blood T cell repertoires in COVID-19. Sequencing was performed with immunoSEQ multiplex PCR; in TCRdb, only in-frame clones are kept and a portion is missing. The table lists about 180,000 clones, roughly 84% of them singletons, with 5.5% to 8.5% in the top ten. The source material was PBMCs or T cells enriched from blood (not recorded which). The receptors come from a woman between 45 and 60 years old who had recovered from COVID-19. CDR3s include the opening cysteine and the closing phenylalanine or tryptophan. The order of the fields is V gene, CDR3 protein.

>TRBV18
CASPSGTGGTGELFF
>TRBV7-9
CASSADREYEKLFF
>TRBV5-1
CASSLRAGGEQFF
>TRBV19
CASSPGTGAYEQYF
>TRBV23-1
CASSQSRKGARNYGYTF
>TRBV6-5
CASRGTGNQPQHF
>TRBV3-1/TRBV3-2
CASSQVAGSRSGANVLTF
>TRBV28
CASSPPGFPRGYTF
>TRBV11-3
CASSRAGGALGQETQYF
>TRBV7-2
CASSSPTGVGSPLHF
>TRBV7-9
CASSLSAGPETQYF
>TRBV2
CASRVELAGDQFF
>TRBV4-1
CASSQGRTGTGNTIYF
>TRBV7-9
CASSQGQAARTEAFF
>TRBV5-1
CASSLGGRTEAFF
>TRBV7-9
CASSLSGRQANYGYTF
>TRBV28
CASAGSSYGGNTIYF
>TRBV28
CASRLTDTQYF
>TRBV19
CASRKGTGGEQPQHF
>TRBV7-2
CASSWTSGRWSYEQYF
>TRBV5-4
CASSLVKGGQPQHF
>TRBV19
CASRNRVYTEAFF
>TRBV6-2/TRBV6-3
CASSNRARGLSYEQYF
>TRBV13
CASSLSGLQRAGELFF
>TRBV19
CASRTSGRMNTEAFF
>TRBV7-8
CASSRGLAGDTQYF
>TRBV11-3
CASSQSRGGEQFF
>TRBV5-1
CASSLVISGNYEQYF
>TRBV3-1/TRBV3-2
CASSQGGLAGLDYNEQFF
>TRBV5-4
CASSSQGADYGYTF
>TRBV27
CASRIHQNTEAFF
>TRBV6-5
CASSPPQDSAEQYF
>TRBV11-2
CASQAPGRMNTEAFF
>TRBV13
CASSLGRGYYGYTF
>TRBV29-1
CSAGTGAYEQYF
>TRBV7-2
CASSPQTSNNEQFF
>TRBV19
CASSIAGEQTYEQYF
>TRBV3-1/TRBV3-2
CASSQDLVITDTQYF
>TRBV6-6
CASSPQGPNTEAFF
>TRBV4-1
CASSQDPTGAGANVLTF
>TRBV7-8
CASSSPGQGSEQYF
>TRBV10-2
CASSEGPGGNQPQHF
>TRBV21-1
CASSKDGQGNYGYTF
>TRBV12-5
CASAADRGAFF
>TRBV28
CASRDGTVKNIQYF
>TRBV24-1
CATPRHRVASGANVLTF
>TRBV4-1
CASSPGLAGVFAGELFF
>TRBV28
CASSSSGTGTYEQYF
>TRBV20-1
CSASTGEGTGELFF
>TRBV28
CASSLQGGNQPQHF
>TRBV10-1
CASSRDRASGYTF
>TRBV14
CASSLRDSPNYEQYF
>TRBV7-2
CASSLALSGTDTQYF
>TRBV7-8
CASSLALMGQGGSPLHF
>TRBV15
CATSPRDFGANVLTF
>TRBV29-1
CSVEGVSGANVLTF